A selection of T cell receptor beta chains follows, all from one sample in a study of T cell changes during pregnancy in multiple sclerosis. Libraries were prepared by immunoSEQ multiplex PCR; TCRdb keeps only in-frame clonotypes and omits some of them. The data show tens of thousands of clones, 92% seen once. The specimen was peripheral blood, collected in the second trimester of pregnancy. These TCRs come from a female donor with multiple sclerosis, enrolled in a pregnancy study. Both conserved end residues are part of each CDR3. The D gene is left open where the match is weak. Clone size appears in some rows only: once, few, many, or a class for an expanded clone.

v_call	d_call	clone_size	j_call	cdr3_nt	cdr3_aa
TRBV27	TRBD1	NA	TRBJ2-3	TGTGCCAGCAGTTTCAGGACAGGGCGGCAGGCAGATACGCAGTATTTT	CASSFRTGRQADTQYF
TRBV4-3	TRBD1	NA	TRBJ2-2	TGCGCCAGCAGCCAAGGGACAGGGGCGACCACCGGGGAGCTGTTTTTT	CASSQGTGATTGELFF
TRBV28	NA	NA	TRBJ1-2	TGTGCCAGCAGTTTGCCCCCCGGGACGTTGGGGGCTAAGGGCTACACCTTC	CASSLPPGTLGAKGYTF
TRBV28	TRBD2	NA	TRBJ2-3	TGTGCCAGCAGTTCTGCTGGACTAGCGGAGTTGGGGGATACGCAGTATTTT	CASSSAGLAELGDTQYF
TRBV19	NA	NA	TRBJ1-5	TGTGCCAGTAGTATTACGACATGGGTAAATCAGCCCCAGCATTTT	CASSITTWVNQPQHF
TRBV5-1	TRBD1	NA	TRBJ2-7	TGCGCCAGCAGCTGGGCCGGGACAGGGGGTGCCTTCTACGAGCAGTACTTC	CASSWAGTGGAFYEQYF
TRBV11-2	NA	NA	TRBJ1-2	TGTGCCAGCAGCCCTCCTAGTTGGCCCTATGGCTACACCTTC	CASSPPSWPYGYTF
TRBV2	TRBD2	once	TRBJ2-1	TGTGCCAGCAGTTTCACCCGGCGAGGACTAGCGGACTACAATGAGCAGTTCTTC	CASSFTRRGLADYNEQFF
TRBV29-1	TRBD1	NA	TRBJ1-1	TGCAGCGTTGCTCGGGGGACAGGGCTAAACACTGAAGCTTTCTTT	CSVARGTGLNTEAFF
TRBV5-6	NA	NA	TRBJ1-2	TGTGCCAGCAGCTTGGCCGGGAGAGACTATGGCTACACCTTC	CASSLAGRDYGYTF
TRBV9	NA	once	TRBJ1-3	TGTGCCAGCAGCGGACGACGAGGTCGTGCTGGAAACACCATATATTTT	CASSGRRGRAGNTIYF
TRBV29-1	TRBD2	once	TRBJ2-1	TGCAGCGTTGAATTCCAGCGGGAGGATGTGCCGAATGAGCAGTTCTTC	CSVEFQREDVPNEQFF
TRBV27	NA	NA	TRBJ1-1	TGTGCCAGCAGTCCGACAGGTTTGGCTGAAGCTTTCTTT	CASSPTGLAEAFF
TRBV27	NA	NA	TRBJ1-3	TGTGCCAGCAGTGGCTTCGGGGGGCGCCGAAACACCATATATTTT	CASSGFGGRRNTIYF
TRBV6-5	TRBD2	NA	TRBJ2-1	TGTGCCAGCAGTTACCTGACTAGCGGGAGAAAAAATGAGCAGTTCTTC	CASSYLTSGRKNEQFF
TRBV9	NA	NA	TRBJ1-5	TGTGCCAGCAGCGTGACCCTAGGACATCCCCAGCATTTT	CASSVTLGHPQHF
TRBV7-8	TRBD2	NA	TRBJ2-3	TGTGCCAGCAGCACGGGGACTAGCGGGAGAGGGGCAGATACGCAGTATTTT	CASSTGTSGRGADTQYF
TRBV5-5	NA	NA	TRBJ2-1	TGTGCCAGCAGCCGGTCAAGAGACAGACCCTACAATGAGCAGTTCTTC	CASSRSRDRPYNEQFF
TRBV28	NA	NA	TRBJ1-5	TGTGCCAGCAGTTTGCGGACGGGGGGAAGGGTTAATCAGCCCCAGCATTTT	CASSLRTGGRVNQPQHF
TRBV27	NA	NA	TRBJ2-5	TGTGCCAGCAGTTTATACAGCCAAGAGACCCAGTACTTC	CASSLYSQETQYF
TRBV11-3	NA	NA	TRBJ2-5	TGTGCCAGCAGCTTCGAGATCCAAGAGACCCAGTACTTC	CASSFEIQETQYF
TRBV18	TRBD1	NA	TRBJ1-1	TGTGCCAGCTCAAGAGGACAGGGAGTACCTGAAGCTTTCTTT	CASSRGQGVPEAFF
TRBV7-7	NA	NA	TRBJ1-1	TGTGCTAGCAGCCCCCAGGGTCTGTGGGGGAACACTGAAGCTTTCTTT	CASSPQGLWGNTEAFF
TRBV19	TRBD1	NA	TRBJ1-2	TGTGCCAGTAGTCCCATGACAGGGCAGGCCGGCTACACCTTC	CASSPMTGQAGYTF
TRBV19	NA	NA	TRBJ2-7	TGTGCCAGTAGTGTGGGCCACGAGCAGTACTTC	CASSVGHEQYF
TRBV14	NA	NA	TRBJ1-2	TGTGCCAGCAGTCCGACGTCTCGGGCAGGAGGCTATGGCTACACCTTC	CASSPTSRAGGYGYTF
TRBV10-3	TRBD2	NA	TRBJ2-3	TGTGCCATATCGAGCGGGGGGGGCACAGATACGCAGTATTTT	CAISSGGGTDTQYF
TRBV11-3	TRBD1	NA	TRBJ2-7	TGTGCCAGCAGTCCCCCGGGACAGGGATACTACGAGCAGTACTTC	CASSPPGQGYYEQYF
TRBV7-9	NA	once	TRBJ2-5	TGTGCCAGCAGGGCGGGACTTCCTGAAGAGACCCAGTACTTC	CASRAGLPEETQYF
TRBV18	TRBD2	once	TRBJ2-3	TGTGCCAGCTCACCCGAGGAGCGGGGGAAGTATTTT	CASSPEERGKYF
TRBV30	TRBD1	few	TRBJ1-2	TGTGCCTGGAGTGTACGAGACAGGGGGCGCGGCTACACCTTC	CAWSVRDRGRGYTF
TRBV7-2	NA	NA	TRBJ1-3	TGTGCCAGCAGCCTAAAGACAGTCCGCTCTGGAAACACCATATATTTT	CASSLKTVRSGNTIYF
TRBV27	NA	few	TRBJ2-1	TGTGCCAGCAGTTTATTGGGCGGGGACGAGCAGTTCTTC	CASSLLGGDEQFF
TRBV27	TRBD1	NA	TRBJ2-1	TGTGCCAGCAGTTTGGGACAGGGGTCGAACAATGAGCAGTTCTTC	CASSLGQGSNNEQFF
TRBV9	NA	NA	TRBJ1-1	TGTGCCAGCAGCGTAGGGGGCAGGGGCATCACTGAAGCTTTCTTT	CASSVGGRGITEAFF
TRBV7-2	NA	NA	TRBJ1-1	TGTGCCAGCAGCATAGGAAGGGGGAACACTGAAGCTTTCTTT	CASSIGRGNTEAFF
TRBV5-1	TRBD2	NA	TRBJ2-5	TGCGCCAGCAGTGAGCTAGCGGGAGGGCCTGGAGAGACCCAGTACTTC	CASSELAGGPGETQYF
TRBV5-1	TRBD1	NA	TRBJ2-7	TGCGCCAGCAGCTTCCTAGGGGGACAGTACGAGCAGTACTTC	CASSFLGGQYEQYF
TRBV11-2	NA	NA	TRBJ2-3	TGTGCCAGCAGCTCTTATGCGGATACGCAGTATTTT	CASSSYADTQYF
TRBV29-1	TRBD2	once	TRBJ2-3	TGCAGCGTTGAATCTAGGCTAGCGGGAGAAGCAGATACGCAGTATTTT	CSVESRLAGEADTQYF
TRBV7-2	TRBD2	NA	TRBJ2-1	TGTGCCAGCAGCTTATTAATAGCGGGACACGAGCAGTTCTTC	CASSLLIAGHEQFF
TRBV11-3	TRBD1	NA	TRBJ1-1	TGTGCCAGCAGCGCCGGGACAGGATGGACTGAAGCTTTCTTT	CASSAGTGWTEAFF
TRBV5-4	NA	NA	TRBJ2-5	TGTGCCAGCATCTTACAGGGACAAGAGACCCAGTACTTC	CASILQGQETQYF
TRBV7-9	TRBD2	NA	TRBJ2-5	TGTGCCAGCAGCAAGACTAGCGGGAGGTTGGAGACCCAGTACTTC	CASSKTSGRLETQYF
TRBV9	TRBD1	NA	TRBJ1-1	TGTGCCAGCAGCACGGGGACAGGGGGTTTTCTCGCTGAAGCTTTCTTT	CASSTGTGGFLAEAFF
TRBV4-1	TRBD2	NA	TRBJ2-5	TGCGCCAGCAGAGGTGGACTAGCGGGTCAAGAGACCCAGTACTTC	CASRGGLAGQETQYF
TRBV5-1	NA	once	TRBJ1-6	TGCGCCAGCAGCACAGGGAACAATAATTCACCCCTCCACTTT	CASSTGNNNSPLHF
TRBV11-2	TRBD2	once	TRBJ2-7	TGTGCCAGCAGCTTAAAAGGCCGGCTAGCGGCTTCCTACGAGCAGTACTTC	CASSLKGRLAASYEQYF
TRBV28	TRBD2	NA	TRBJ2-2	TGTGCCAGCAGTTTAGCGGGAGTGTTCGGCACCGGGGAGCTGTTTTTT	CASSLAGVFGTGELFF
TRBV20-1	NA	NA	TRBJ1-2	TGCAGTGCAAAGAGAGGTCTCGGCTACACCTTC	CSAKRGLGYTF